This is a list of T cell receptor beta chains from one sample in a study of a mutant IDH1 vaccine in newly diagnosed glioma. Their target antigens are unknown. Data came from immunoSEQ multiplex PCR; TCRdb stores just in-frame clones and leaves some out. The sample lists about 30,000 clones, roughly three quarters seen once, with around 25% in the top ten. The sequencing used PBMCs, collected from a glioma patient whose treatment included an IDH1 peptide vaccine. Receptors were obtained from a man aged 30 to 45 with glioma. The CDR3 runs from the conserved cysteine through the conserved F or W.

v_call: TRBV2; j_call: TRBJ2-7; cdr3_aa: CASRPVSYEQYF
v_call: TRBV30; j_call: TRBJ2-5; cdr3_aa: CAFGLGTIKETQYF
v_call: TRBV10-3; j_call: TRBJ2-7; cdr3_aa: CAISVWSGEGQEQYF
v_call: TRBV7-9; j_call: TRBJ1-1; cdr3_aa: CASSSRALNTEAFF
v_call: TRBV14; j_call: TRBJ2-7; cdr3_aa: CASSPGNWAGGGEQYF
v_call: TRBV2; j_call: TRBJ2-5; cdr3_aa: CASRFNRAEETQYF
v_call: TRBV4-1; j_call: TRBJ2-7; cdr3_aa: CASSRFGTSGSLYEQYF
v_call: TRBV29-1; j_call: TRBJ2-1; cdr3_aa: CSVAPAGYNEQFF
v_call: TRBV9; j_call: TRBJ2-7; cdr3_aa: CASSVGSGVYDEQYF
v_call: TRBV7-2; j_call: TRBJ1-1; cdr3_aa: CASSKQINTEAFF
v_call: TRBV7-2; j_call: TRBJ2-3; cdr3_aa: CASSYGQGWDTQYF
v_call: TRBV6-1; j_call: TRBJ2-2; cdr3_aa: CASIWQGGTGELFF
v_call: TRBV30; j_call: TRBJ2-6; cdr3_aa: CAWTRQGQANVLTF
v_call: TRBV9; j_call: TRBJ1-3; cdr3_aa: CASSPRGTDPGTIYF
v_call: TRBV6-5; j_call: TRBJ2-3; cdr3_aa: CASSFSSGGIWGSQYF
v_call: TRBV10-3; j_call: TRBJ2-1; cdr3_aa: CAISGGQGSYNEQFF
v_call: TRBV19; j_call: TRBJ2-7; cdr3_aa: CASSLSREPYEQYF
v_call: TRBV5-6; j_call: TRBJ2-1; cdr3_aa: CASGPGDGDEQFF
v_call: TRBV10-1; j_call: TRBJ2-1; cdr3_aa: CASSESGNNEQFF
v_call: TRBV6-1; j_call: TRBJ1-3; cdr3_aa: CASGSLRNTIYF
v_call: TRBV5-1; j_call: TRBJ2-3; cdr3_aa: CASSTAPTGTGVDDTQYF
v_call: TRBV6-5; j_call: TRBJ2-5; cdr3_aa: CASKSGAETQYF
v_call: TRBV5-4; j_call: TRBJ1-1; cdr3_aa: CASTRDRDEAFF
v_call: TRBV21-1; j_call: TRBJ1-2; cdr3_aa: CASTSRGTGSYGYTF
v_call: TRBV6-1; j_call: TRBJ2-1; cdr3_aa: CASSDTTHKFF
v_call: TRBV5-4; j_call: TRBJ1-2; cdr3_aa: CASSPAGQGGYGYTF
v_call: TRBV9; j_call: TRBJ1-1; cdr3_aa: CASSVGGTQNTEAFF